Listed here are 16 T cell receptor beta chains from one sample, sequenced in a study of cytomegalovirus exposure and HLA in healthy donors. The PCR used 60 Vbeta and 13 Jbeta primers. Libraries were prepared by immunoSEQ multiplex PCR; TCRdb keeps only in-frame clonotypes and omits some of them. The table lists roughly 190,000 clones, 81% of them singletons. Sequencing was done on a sample of PBMCs. The receptor source for this set is a man aged 40-55 years in good health and CMV-seropositive.

This rearrangement joins TRBV7-9 to TRBJ2-7, with TRBD2 matching over 10 bases. The germline gives CDR1 SEHNR, CDR2 FQNEAQ (reference sequence). Unmatched junction bases numbered 3, after V lost 5 bases and J lost 2 bases. The CDR3 loop spans 14 amino acids. CDR3 in DNA: TGTGCCAGCAGCCCGGGACTAGCGCCCTACGAGCAGTACTTC. Its protein is CASSPGLAPYEQYF. Full variable domain (rest looked up from reference TRBV7-9 and TRBJ2-7): DTGVSQNPRHKITKRGQNVTFRCDPISEHNRLYWYRQTLGQGPEFLTYFQNEAQLEKSRLLSDRFSAERPKGSFSTLEIQRTEQGDSAMYLCASSPGLAPYEQYFGPGTRLTVT.

V usage is TRBV29-1 and J usage is TRBJ2-7, with D possibly matching TRBD2 (5 bases). The germline CDR1 and CDR2 sequences are SQVTM and ANQGSEA. Between the trimmed V and J ends, which lost 7 bases and 1 base, there was a span of 14 bases. CDR3 length equals 13 residues. As DNA, the CDR3 is TGCAGCGCCCAAGGGTCGGGGTCCTACGAGCAGTACTTC. Translated: CSAQGSGSYEQYF.

The table lists this clone with a few counts. The chain carries TRBV15 and TRBJ2-1, with 13 bases that match TRBD2. J was trimmed by 6 bases and V by 6 bases; bases with no gene match: 5. This CDR3 comprises 15 residues. Germline lookup yields CDR1 LNHNV and CDR2 YYDKDF (reference sequence). CDR3 sequence (DNA): TGTGCCACCAGTCTCGGGACTAGCGGGGTCAATGAGCAGTTCTTC. Translated: CATSLGTSGVNEQFF.

V gene TRBV28 combines with J gene TRBJ2-7, with 12 bases fitting TRBD2. The germline V gene has CDR1 MDHEN and CDR2 SYDVKM. Trimming at V came to 2 bases and at J to 4 bases, leaving 6 bases not matched to a gene. CDR3 size: 16 residues. CDR3 amino acids: CASSLMTSGSRYEQYF. CDR3 sequence (DNA): TGTGCCAGCAGTTTAATGACTAGCGGGAGTAGGTACGAGCAGTACTTC.

This rearrangement joins TRBV5-4 to TRBJ2-3, with D perhaps matching TRBD2 (6 bases). Germline loops: CDR1 SGHNT, CDR2 YYREEE (reference sequence). CDR3 length equals 16 residues. V dropped 2 bases and J dropped 3 bases, with 16 bases sitting between them. The DNA of the CDR3 is TGTGCCAGCAGCTTCTGGGGCCAGCGGGCTACAGATACGCAGTATTTT. Its protein product is CASSFWGQRATDTQYF.

The chain employs TRBV10-3 and TRBJ1-1; maybe TRBD1 (6 bases). Germline V gene sequence: CDR1 ENHRY, CDR2 SYGVKD. The CDR3 covers 16 residues. V was shortened by 6 bases and J by 1 base, with 18 bases between the two germline ends. The DNA of the CDR3 is TGTGCCATCAGAGTAAATCGGACAGTTCCGAACACTGAAGCTTTCTTT. This encodes CAIRVNRTVPNTEAFF.

The V gene is TRBV6-5, the J gene TRBJ1-2; weak D call: TRBD1 (5 bases). The V gene's germline CDR1 is MNHEY and CDR2 SVGAGI. The CDR3 totals 15 residues. Deletions cut 7 bases from V and 4 bases from J, with 19 bases between. The CDR3 loop is CASTGRGPTGYGYTF. The DNA of the CDR3 is TGTGCCAGCACCGGGCGGGGCCCTACCGGCTATGGCTACACCTTC.

The chain has TRBV6-6 and TRBJ1-5; D unresolved. V gave up 0 bases and J gave up 0 bases, with 9 bases separating them. The CDR3 is 16 residues long. The germline V gene has CDR1 MNHNY and CDR2 SVGAGI (reference sequence). Here the CDR3 DNA reads TGTGCCAGCAGTTACTCCGAGGGCATTAGCAATCAGCCCCAGCATTTT. This translates into CASSYSEGISNQPQHF.

This clone has just one count. The genes are TRBV7-3 and TRBJ2-3; TRBD2 agrees at 8 bases. The CDR3 consists of 14 residues. CDR1 is SGHTA, CDR2 FQGTGA, per germline. V was pared by 5 bases and J by 3 bases, with 4 bases of the junction left unmatched. The CDR3 loop is CASSPGGATDTQYF. The CDR3 coding sequence is TGTGCCAGCAGCCCCGGGGGGGCGACAGATACGCAGTATTTT. The entire variable domain, with the rest obtained from reference TRBV7-3 and TRBJ2-3, is as follows: GAGVSQTPSNKVTEKGKYVELRCDPISGHTALYWYRQSLGQGPEFLIYFQGTGAADDSGLPNDRFFAVRPEGSVSTLKIQRTERGDSAVYLCASSPGGATDTQYFGPGTRLTVL.

This clone occurred once. V is TRBV4-1 and J is TRBJ2-3; 7 nucleotides line up with TRBD1. Germline V gene sequence: CDR1 MGHRA, CDR2 YSYEKL. CDR3 length: 16 amino acids. The ends lost 4 bases at V and 0 bases at J; junction bases unmatched: 7. DNA of the CDR3: TGCGCCAGCAGCCCCGGACAGGCCATTAGCACAGATACGCAGTATTTT. This sequence encodes CASSPGQAISTDTQYF.

The J gene is TRBJ2-1, the V gene TRBV5-1; no clear D. Trimming shortened V by 1 base and J by 3 bases, and 5 bases separated the two germline ends. Germline V gene sequence: CDR1 SGHRS, CDR2 YFSETQ. CDR3 length: 13 residues. The CDR3 is CASSLQDYNEQFF. The CDR3 nucleotides read TGCGCCAGCAGCTTGCAGGACTACAATGAGCAGTTCTTC. The entire variable domain, with the rest obtained from reference TRBV5-1 and TRBJ2-1, is as follows: KAGVTQTPRYLIKTRGQQVTLSCSPISGHRSVSWYQQTPGQGLQFLFEYFSETQRNKGNFPGRFSGRQFSNSRSEMNVSTLELGDSALYLCASSLQDYNEQFFGPGTRLTVL.

This clone was counted a single time. The chain is built from TRBV6-1 and TRBJ1-2; D is ambiguous. Germline CDR1 MNHNS, CDR2 SASEGT. Trimming left V 0 bases short and J 4 bases short, with 9 bases between. CDR3 length: 14 amino acids. CDR3 nucleotide sequence: TGTGCCAGCAGTGAAGCGCCAGGAAGCTATGGCTACACCTTC. Translated: CASSEAPGSYGYTF.

This clone has a handful of counts. The chain employs TRBV7-9 and TRBJ2-1; TRBD2 matches 8 bases. The CDR3 runs 14 residues. V dropped 1 base and J dropped 7; count of bases not matched to a gene: 3. Germline V CDR1 and CDR2: SEHNR, FQNEAQ (reference sequence). CDR3: CASSLEASGNEQFF. The DNA of the CDR3 is TGTGCCAGCAGCTTAGAGGCTAGCGGGAATGAGCAGTTCTTC.

V usage is TRBV18 and J usage is TRBJ2-2; D not certain. The germline V gene has CDR1 KGHSH and CDR2 LQKENI. The CDR3 has 16 residues. V was cut by 1 base and J by 1 base, with 10 bases left in between. The CDR3 here is CASSPRLAENTGELFF. The CDR3 bases are TGTGCCAGCTCACCACGGTTAGCAGAGAACACCGGGGAGCTGTTTTTT.

V gene TRBV6-1 combines with J gene TRBJ1-1; D uncertain. Germline values: CDR1 MNHNS, CDR2 SASEGT. The CDR3 totals 13 residues. The ends were cut back, 8 bases at V and 0 bases at J, with 10 bases in the middle. CDR3: CASFPVLNTEAFF. CDR3 bases: TGTGCCAGCTTCCCGGTCCTGAACACTGAAGCTTTCTTT.

The chain joins TRBV28 to TRBJ1-2, with D possibly being TRBD1 (6 bases). The CDR3 runs to 13 residues. Trimming took off 5 bases at V and 7 bases at J, with 14 bases between the two ends. Germline CDR1 is MDHEN and CDR2 is SYDVKM. This CDR3 is CASSPAGVGGYTF. The CDR3 nucleotides are TGTGCCAGCAGTCCCGCAGGGGTTGGTGGCTACACCTTC.